The clone carrying this TCR beta chain showed up many times. What it binds is unknown. This CDR3 has 15 residues. CDR1 SNHLY and CDR2 FYNNEI come from the germline V gene. The V end was cut by 6 bases, the J end by 5 bases, with 19 bases between. Amplified TCR beta CDR3 regions derived from RNA transcripts. First-round RT-PCR of the TCR CDR3 relied on the HTBI primer set. One entry per CDR3 protein results from TCRdb running MiXCR on the multiplex PCR reads. The table has about 350,000 distinct CDR3 sequences, roughly an eighth seen once. These data come from a study of T cells in Graves' hyperthyroidism and ophthalmopathy. Study findings and constraints: Blood samples included most of the expanded thyroid clonotypes exceeding 0.001.

Sequenced input: blood. The chain employs TRBV2 and TRBJ2-5; possible D gene TRBD1, 6 bases. The receptor was isolated from a woman aged 40 to 50 with Graves' ophthalmopathy. CDR3 in amino acids: CASSERTATLETQYF. The CDR3 nucleotides read TGTGCCAGCAGCGAACGGACAGCGACCTTGGAGACCCAGTACTTC.